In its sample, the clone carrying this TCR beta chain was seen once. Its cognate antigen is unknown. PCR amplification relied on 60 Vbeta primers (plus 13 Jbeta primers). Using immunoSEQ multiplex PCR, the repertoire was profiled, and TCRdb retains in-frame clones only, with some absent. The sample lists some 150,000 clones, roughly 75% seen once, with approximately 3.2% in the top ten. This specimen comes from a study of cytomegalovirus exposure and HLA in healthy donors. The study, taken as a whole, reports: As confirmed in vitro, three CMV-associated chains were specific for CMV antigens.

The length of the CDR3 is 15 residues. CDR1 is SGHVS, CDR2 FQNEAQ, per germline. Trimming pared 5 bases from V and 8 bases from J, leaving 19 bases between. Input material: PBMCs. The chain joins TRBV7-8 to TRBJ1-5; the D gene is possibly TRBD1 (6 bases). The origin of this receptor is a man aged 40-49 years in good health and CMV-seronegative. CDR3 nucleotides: TGTGCCAGCAGCCAAAATTACAGGGAAGTTGAGCCCCAGCATTTT. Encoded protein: CASSQNYREVEPQHF. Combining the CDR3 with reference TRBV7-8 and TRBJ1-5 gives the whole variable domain GAGVSQSPRYKVAKRGQDVALRCDPISGHVSLFWYQQALGQGPEFLTYFQNEAQLDKSGLPSDRFFAERPEGSVSTLKIQRTQQEDSAVYLCASSQNYREVEPQHFGDGTRLSIL.